The 9 T cell receptor beta chains in this list originate from one sample, sequenced in a study of graft-versus-host responses after intestinal transplantation. Libraries were prepared by immunoSEQ multiplex PCR; TCRdb keeps only in-frame clonotypes and omits some of them. The sample gives 99,000 or so clones, roughly 87% of which show up once; approximately 1% is in the top ten. These TCRs are of unknown antigen specificity. The source was unstimulated CD4+ T cells sorted from spleen or lymph node cells, collected before intestinal transplant. Every receptor here comes from a human donor who received an intestinal transplant.

With regard to this clone: The same CDR3 also results from other DNA sequences found in this sample. The chain uses TRBV5-1 and TRBJ2-1; D not certain. Trimming pared 0 bases from V and 0 bases from J, leaving 10 bases between. Germline CDR1 reads SGHRS; CDR2 reads YFSETQ. The CDR3 covers 16 residues. For the CDR3, the DNA is TGCGCCAGCAGCTTGGGCGGACCGAGCTCCTACAATGAGCAGTTCTTC. It codes for CASSLGGPSSYNEQFF.

This chain uses TRBV4-1 with TRBJ1-5, with 10 bases aligning to TRBD1. The V gene's germline CDR1 is MGHRA and CDR2 YSYEKL. The CDR3 runs 15 residues. V trimming: 3 bases; J trimming: 7 bases; junction bases outside the gene matches: 6. In DNA, the CDR3 is TGCGCCAGCAGCCAGGGACAGGGGCTTAGGCAGCCCCAGCATTTT. Translation gives CASSQGQGLRQPQHF.

J is TRBJ1-1 and V is TRBV5-1, with D possibly matching TRBD1 (6 bases). Looked up from germline, CDR1 is SGHRS and CDR2 is YFSETQ. The CDR3 sequence is 15 residues long. With 4 bases removed from V and 5 bases from J, the gap between germline ends came to 18 bases. CDR3 sequence: CASSAQGGGTTEAFF. CDR3 nucleotides: TGCGCCAGCAGCGCCCAGGGAGGGGGAACGACTGAAGCTTTCTTT.

This clone was detected once. V usage is TRBV5-1 and J usage is TRBJ2-1; the match to TRBD2 covers 9 bases. This CDR3 has 18 amino acids. V dropped 2 bases and J dropped 0; count of bases not matched to a gene: 9. Germline CDR1 SGHRS, CDR2 YFSETQ. As DNA, the CDR3 is TGCGCCAGCAGCTTTTTAGCGGGAGCGGGGAACTCCTACAATGAGCAGTTCTTC. Encoded protein: CASSFLAGAGNSYNEQFF.

This clone is a singleton in its sample. The rearrangement links TRBV15 to TRBJ2-7, with D possibly matching TRBD1 (5 bases). The CDR3 covers 16 residues. Trimming pared 3 bases from V and 0 bases from J, leaving 15 bases between. CDR1 and CDR2 from the germline V gene are LNHNV and YYDKDF (reference sequence). The CDR3 DNA reads TGTGCCACCAGCAGGGCAACAGGTGAGACCTCCTACGAGCAGTACTTC. Protein sequence: CATSRATGETSYEQYF.

The chain links TRBV6-6 to TRBJ1-1, with a weak D call TRBD1 (6 bases). V lost 8 bases to trimming and J lost 1 base, with 11 bases between them. Per germline, CDR1 MNHNY and CDR2 SVGAGI (reference sequence). The CDR3 consists of 13 residues. DNA for the CDR3: TGTGCCAGCGGGGACATAAAGAACACTGAAGCTTTCTTT. Translated: CASGDIKNTEAFF.

The rearrangement joins TRBV4-1 to TRBJ2-5; perhaps D is TRBD1 or TRBD2 (5 bases each). The J call is in doubt because the DNA end fits TRBJ2-7 better. The CDR3 has 15 residues. Germline assignment: CDR1 MGHRA and CDR2 YSYEKL. CDR3 sequence reads: CASSQEGTHSYEQYF. CDR3 DNA sequence: TGCGCCAGCAGCCAAGAGGGGACGCACTCCTACGAGCAGTACTTC.

V and J are TRBV6-6 and TRBJ2-4, with a tentative D call TRBD2 (6 bases). CDR1 and CDR2 from the germline V gene are MNHNY and SVGAGI (reference sequence). Between the trimmed V and J ends, which lost 2 bases and 9 bases, there was a span of 20 bases. The CDR3 has 16 residues. The CDR3 loop reads CASSYSPGGASGIQYF. CDR3 DNA sequence: TGTGCCAGCAGTTACAGCCCGGGCGGGGCGAGTGGCATTCAGTACTTC.

V is TRBV11-3 and J is TRBJ2-1; D is undetermined. The V end lost 1 base, the J end lost 6 bases, and 13 bases lay between the germline ends. CDR1 and CDR2 from the germline V gene are SGHNT and YENEEA. CDR3 length equals 15 residues. The CDR3 protein is CASSLGFQAFNEQFF. CDR3 DNA sequence: TGTGCCAGCAGCTTAGGGTTTCAGGCCTTCAATGAGCAGTTCTTC.